These T cell receptor beta chains were read from a single sample in a study of T cells in Graves' hyperthyroidism and ophthalmopathy. TCRdb ran MiXCR on the multiplex PCR reads and lists one entry per CDR3 protein. Seen here are approximately 430,000 distinct CDR3 sequences, roughly 14% observed once, and the top ten hold 7.5% to 9%. The sample consisted of blood. All receptors derive from a woman under 30 with Graves' hyperthyroidism. Both conserved end residues are part of each CDR3. Fields, in order: V gene, clone size, D gene, J gene, CDR3 DNA, CDR3 protein. The D gene is left open where the match is weak. Clone size is given for some rows only: seen once, a few or many times, or a class if the clone is expanded.

TRBV6-2/TRBV6-3	many	.	TRBJ1-2	TGTGCCAGCGGGCAGGGAACTAACTATGGCTACACCTTC	CASGQGTNYGYTF
TRBV2	.	TRBD1	TRBJ1-1	TGTGCCAGCAGGAAGGACAGGGGGCCAGGTACTGAAGCTTTCTTT	CASRKDRGPGTEAFF
TRBV6-1	few	TRBD1	TRBJ2-3	TGTGCCAGCAGTCCCCTCTGGGACAGGGGAGGGGATACGCAGTATTTT	CASSPLWDRGGDTQYF
TRBV5-1	.	.	TRBJ2-7	TGCGTCAGCAGGCGGGATACGGGCTCCTACGAGCAGTACTTC	CVSRRDTGSYEQYF
TRBV11-2	many	.	TRBJ2-3	TGTGCCAGCAGGGTTCTCCAGTGGGATACGCAGTATTTT	CASRVLQWDTQYF
TRBV2	.	TRBD2	TRBJ2-3	TGTGCCAGCAGTGAGGGGACTAGCGGGAGCGGAGATACGCAGTATTTT	CASSEGTSGSGDTQYF
TRBV11-2	many	.	TRBJ2-1	TGTGCCAGCAGCTTAGGGGGGTTCGGCGAGCAGTTCTTC	CASSLGGFGEQFF
TRBV11-2	many	TRBD2	TRBJ2-5	TGTGCCAGCAGCAGCGGACTAGGTCAAGAGACCCAGTACTTC	CASSSGLGQETQYF
TRBV4-1	few	TRBD1	TRBJ1-6	TGCGCCAGCTCGGACAGGGCCAGCGCCTATAATTCACCCCTCCACTTT	CASSDRASAYNSPLHF
TRBV3-1	.	TRBD2	TRBJ2-1	TGTGCCAGCAGCCAAGGTAGCGGGATGGGCAATGAGCAGTTCTTC	CASSQGSGMGNEQFF
TRBV4-1	.	.	TRBJ2-7	TGCGCCAGCAGCCAGGCTAAACGCTACGAGCAGTACTTC	CASSQAKRYEQYF
TRBV6-5	.	TRBD1	TRBJ1-4	TGTGCCAGCAGTTACCTTACCGACAGGGTAGATGAAAAACTGTTTTTT	CASSYLTDRVDEKLFF
TRBV7-9	many	TRBD2	TRBJ2-1	TGTGCCAGCAGCTTAAGGGTAGCGGGAGGAGACAATGAGCAGTTCTTC	CASSLRVAGGDNEQFF
TRBV13	.	TRBD2	TRBJ2-3	TGTGCCAGCAGCGAGGGACTAGCGGGGGGCCTCCCCACAGATACGCAGTATTTT	CASSEGLAGGLPTDTQYF
TRBV19	few	.	TRBJ2-7	TGTGCCAGTAGTATTGAGGATAGGGTTACCGAGCAGTACTTC	CASSIEDRVTEQYF
TRBV20-1	.	TRBD2	TRBJ2-5	TGCAGTGCTAGAGCGGGGGAGCCAGGACTAGCGACAAGAGTGACCCAGTACTTC	CSARAGEPGLATRVTQYF